This T cell receptor (beta chain) was identified in a study of CD8 T cell repertoires and HIV-1 epitope variants. The CDR3 totals 13 residues. Trimming shortened V by 8 bases and J by 0 bases, and 10 bases separated the two germline ends. Germline CDR1 SNHLY, CDR2 FYNNEI. By share, this clone counts as medium-sized. The antigen is undetermined. TCRdb's table, derived via immunoSEQ multiplex PCR, lists solely in-frame clones and lacks some. The sample carries 3,600 or so clones, over 55% recorded once. The clonotype originates from a male donor with HIV. The J gene is TRBJ1-1, the V gene TRBV2; D gene unclear. Sequenced material: cultured CD8+ T cells derived from PBMCs. The CDR3 loop reads CASRGIMNTEAFF. The CDR3 DNA follows: TGTGCCAGCCGTGGAATTATGAACACTGAAGCTTTCTTT.